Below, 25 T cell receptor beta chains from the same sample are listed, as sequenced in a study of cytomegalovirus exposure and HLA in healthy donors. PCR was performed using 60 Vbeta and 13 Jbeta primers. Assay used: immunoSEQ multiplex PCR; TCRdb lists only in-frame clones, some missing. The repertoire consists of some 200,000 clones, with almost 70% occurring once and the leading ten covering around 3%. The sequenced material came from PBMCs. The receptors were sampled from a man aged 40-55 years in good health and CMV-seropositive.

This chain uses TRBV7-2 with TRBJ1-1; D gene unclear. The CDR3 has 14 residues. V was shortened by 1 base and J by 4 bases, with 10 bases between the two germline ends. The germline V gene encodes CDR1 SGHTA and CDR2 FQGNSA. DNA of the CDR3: TGTGCCAGCAGCTTAGGAGGGAGGATCACTGAAGCTTTCTTT. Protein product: CASSLGGRITEAFF.

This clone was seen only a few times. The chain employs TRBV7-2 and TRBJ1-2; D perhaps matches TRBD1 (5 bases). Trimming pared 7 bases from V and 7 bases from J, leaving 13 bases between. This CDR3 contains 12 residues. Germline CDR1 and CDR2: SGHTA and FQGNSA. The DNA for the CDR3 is TGTGCCAGCACCTTGACAGTGATTGGCTACACCTTC. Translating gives CASTLTVIGYTF. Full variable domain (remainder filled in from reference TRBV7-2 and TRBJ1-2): GAGVSQSPSNKVTEKGKDVELRCDPISGHTALYWYRQSLGQGLEFLIYFQGNSAPDKSGLPSDRFSAERTGGSVSTLTIQRTQQEDSAVYLCASTLTVIGYTFGSGTRLTVV.

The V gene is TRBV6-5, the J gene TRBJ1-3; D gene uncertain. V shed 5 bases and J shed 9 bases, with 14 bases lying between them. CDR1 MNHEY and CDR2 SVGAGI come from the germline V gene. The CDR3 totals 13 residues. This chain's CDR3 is CASSEGYWATIYF. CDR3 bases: TGTGCCAGCAGTGAAGGATATTGGGCCACCATATATTTT.

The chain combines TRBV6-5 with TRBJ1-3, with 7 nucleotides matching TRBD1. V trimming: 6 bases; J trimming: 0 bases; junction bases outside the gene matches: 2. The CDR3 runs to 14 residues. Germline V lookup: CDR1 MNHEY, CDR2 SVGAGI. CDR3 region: CASSTGDSGNTIYF. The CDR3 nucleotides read TGTGCCAGCAGCACAGGGGACTCTGGAAACACCATATATTTT.

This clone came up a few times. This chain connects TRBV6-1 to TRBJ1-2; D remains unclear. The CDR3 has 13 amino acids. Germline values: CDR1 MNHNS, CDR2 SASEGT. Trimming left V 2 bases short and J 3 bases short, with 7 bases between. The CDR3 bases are TGTGCCAGCAGTGAATCCGCGGACTATGGCTACACCTTC. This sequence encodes CASSESADYGYTF.

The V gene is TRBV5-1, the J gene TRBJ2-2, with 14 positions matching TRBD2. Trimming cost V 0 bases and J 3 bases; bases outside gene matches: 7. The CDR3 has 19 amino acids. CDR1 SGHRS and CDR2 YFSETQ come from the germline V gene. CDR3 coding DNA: TGCGCCAGCAGCTTGGAGGAGTGGACTAGCGGGGGGTACACCGGGGAGCTGTTTTTT. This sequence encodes CASSLEEWTSGGYTGELFF.

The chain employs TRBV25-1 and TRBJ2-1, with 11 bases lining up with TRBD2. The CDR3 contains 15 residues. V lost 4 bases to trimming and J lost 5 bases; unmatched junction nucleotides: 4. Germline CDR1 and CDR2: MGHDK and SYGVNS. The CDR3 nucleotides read TGTGCCAGCAGTGTCCCGGGACTAGCGGACAATGAGCAGTTCTTC. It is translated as CASSVPGLADNEQFF.

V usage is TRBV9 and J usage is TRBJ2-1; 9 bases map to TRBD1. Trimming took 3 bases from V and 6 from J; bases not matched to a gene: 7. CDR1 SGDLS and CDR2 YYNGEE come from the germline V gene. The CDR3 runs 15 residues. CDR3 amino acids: CASSDGTGFGNEQFF. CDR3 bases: TGTGCCAGCAGCGACGGGACAGGGTTTGGCAATGAGCAGTTCTTC.

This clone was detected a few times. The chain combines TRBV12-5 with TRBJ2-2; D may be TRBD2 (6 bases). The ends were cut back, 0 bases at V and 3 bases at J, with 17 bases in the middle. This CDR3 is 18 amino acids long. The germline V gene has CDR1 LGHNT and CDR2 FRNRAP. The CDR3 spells CASGLVRMGGRDTGELFF. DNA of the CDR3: TGTGCTAGTGGTTTGGTTCGTATGGGGGGTAGGGACACCGGGGAGCTGTTTTTT.

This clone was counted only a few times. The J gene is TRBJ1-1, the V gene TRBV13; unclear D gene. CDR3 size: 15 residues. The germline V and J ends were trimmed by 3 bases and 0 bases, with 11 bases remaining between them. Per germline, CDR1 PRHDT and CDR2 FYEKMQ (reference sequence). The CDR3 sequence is CASSLRRIMNTEAFF. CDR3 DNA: TGTGCCAGCAGCTTGAGGCGTATCATGAACACTGAAGCTTTCTTT.

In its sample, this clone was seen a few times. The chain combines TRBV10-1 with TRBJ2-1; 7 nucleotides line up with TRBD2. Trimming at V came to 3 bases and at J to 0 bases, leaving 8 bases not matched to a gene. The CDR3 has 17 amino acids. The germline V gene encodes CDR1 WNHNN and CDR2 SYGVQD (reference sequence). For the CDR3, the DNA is TGCGCCAGCAGTGATCGCGGGCGGGGGAGCTCCTACAATGAGCAGTTCTTC. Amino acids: CASSDRGRGSSYNEQFF.

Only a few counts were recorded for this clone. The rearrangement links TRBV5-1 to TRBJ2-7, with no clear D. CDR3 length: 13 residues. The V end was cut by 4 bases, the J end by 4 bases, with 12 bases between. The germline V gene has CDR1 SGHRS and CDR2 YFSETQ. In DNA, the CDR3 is TGCGCCAGCAGCCTTGACATAGAGTACGAGCAGTACTTC. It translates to CASSLDIEYEQYF.

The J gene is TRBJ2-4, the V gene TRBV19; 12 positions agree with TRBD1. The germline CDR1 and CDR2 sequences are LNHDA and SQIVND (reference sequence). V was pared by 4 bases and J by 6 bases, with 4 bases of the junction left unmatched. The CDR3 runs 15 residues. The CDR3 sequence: CASSRGQGAGNIQYF. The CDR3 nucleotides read TGTGCCAGTAGTAGGGGACAGGGGGCGGGAAACATTCAGTACTTC.

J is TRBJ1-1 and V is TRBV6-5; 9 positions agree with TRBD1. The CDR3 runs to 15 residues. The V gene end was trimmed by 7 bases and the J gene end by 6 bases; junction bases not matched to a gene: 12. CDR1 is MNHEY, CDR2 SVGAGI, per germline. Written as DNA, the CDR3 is TGTGCCAGCACGGCTCCGACAGGGGGAAGGGCTGAAGCTTTCTTT. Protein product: CASTAPTGGRAEAFF.

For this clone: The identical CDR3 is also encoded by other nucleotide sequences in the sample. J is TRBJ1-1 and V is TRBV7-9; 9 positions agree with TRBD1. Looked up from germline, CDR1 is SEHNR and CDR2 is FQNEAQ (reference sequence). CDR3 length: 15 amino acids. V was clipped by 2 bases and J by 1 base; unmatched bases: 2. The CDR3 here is CASSLLGQGNTEAFF. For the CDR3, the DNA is TGTGCCAGCAGCTTATTGGGACAGGGGAACACTGAAGCTTTCTTT.

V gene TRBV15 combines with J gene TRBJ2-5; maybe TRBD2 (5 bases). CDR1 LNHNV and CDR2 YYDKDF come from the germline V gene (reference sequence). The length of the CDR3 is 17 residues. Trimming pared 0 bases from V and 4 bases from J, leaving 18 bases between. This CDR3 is CATSRDQMGRERETQYF. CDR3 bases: TGTGCCACCAGCAGAGATCAAATGGGTCGGGAACGAGAGACCCAGTACTTC.

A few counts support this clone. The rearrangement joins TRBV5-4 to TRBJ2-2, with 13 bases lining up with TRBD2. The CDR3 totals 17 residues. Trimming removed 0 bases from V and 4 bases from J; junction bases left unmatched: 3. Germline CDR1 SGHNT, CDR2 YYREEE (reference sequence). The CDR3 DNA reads TGTGCCAGCAGCTTGGGACTAGCGGGGGGCCCCACCGGGGAGCTGTTTTTT. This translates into CASSLGLAGGPTGELFF.

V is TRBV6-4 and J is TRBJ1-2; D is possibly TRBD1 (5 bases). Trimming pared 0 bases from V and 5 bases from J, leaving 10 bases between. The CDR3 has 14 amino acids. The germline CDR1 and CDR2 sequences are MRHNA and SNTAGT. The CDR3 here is CASSDSRVGYGYTF. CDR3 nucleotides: TGTGCCAGCAGTGACTCCAGGGTTGGATATGGCTACACCTTC.

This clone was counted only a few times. The CDR3 bases are TGTGCCAGCAGCAAACACGGGGGATCTAGCGGGGACACCGGGGAGCTGTTTTTT. Protein: CASSKHGGSSGDTGELFF. The chain carries TRBV7-3 and TRBJ2-2; 9 bases fit TRBD2. This CDR3 comprises 18 residues. V dropped 5 bases and J dropped 3; count of bases not matched to a gene: 13. CDR1 is SGHTA and CDR2 is FQGTGA in the germline V gene.

CDR3 nucleotides: TGTGCCAGCAGCGCGGGACTAGTGGAGACCCAGTACTTC. Encoded protein: CASSAGLVETQYF. This rearrangement joins TRBV6-1 to TRBJ2-5; 8 positions match TRBD2. CDR1 is MNHNS and CDR2 is SASEGT in the germline V gene. Germline trimming cut 6 bases from V and 5 bases from J; bases unmatched to any gene: 5. The CDR3 covers 13 residues.

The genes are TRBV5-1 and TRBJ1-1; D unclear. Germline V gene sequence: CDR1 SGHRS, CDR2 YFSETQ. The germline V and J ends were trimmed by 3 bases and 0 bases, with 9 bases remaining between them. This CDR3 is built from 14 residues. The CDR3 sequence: CASSWGELNTEAFF. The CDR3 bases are TGCGCCAGCAGCTGGGGAGAGTTGAACACTGAAGCTTTCTTT.

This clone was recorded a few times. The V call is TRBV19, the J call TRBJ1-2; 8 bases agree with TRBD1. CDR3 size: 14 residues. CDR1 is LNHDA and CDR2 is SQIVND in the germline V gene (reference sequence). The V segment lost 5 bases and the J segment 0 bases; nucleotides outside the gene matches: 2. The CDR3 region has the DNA TGTGCCAGTAGTCGGACAGGGACTAACTATGGCTACACCTTC. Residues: CASSRTGTNYGYTF.

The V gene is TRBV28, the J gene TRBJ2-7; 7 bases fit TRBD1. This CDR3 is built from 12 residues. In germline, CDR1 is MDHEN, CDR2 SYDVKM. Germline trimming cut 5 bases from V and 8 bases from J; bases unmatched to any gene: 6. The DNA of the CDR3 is TGTGCCAGCAGTCCTCGGACAGGACAGCAGTACTTC. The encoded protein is CASSPRTGQQYF.

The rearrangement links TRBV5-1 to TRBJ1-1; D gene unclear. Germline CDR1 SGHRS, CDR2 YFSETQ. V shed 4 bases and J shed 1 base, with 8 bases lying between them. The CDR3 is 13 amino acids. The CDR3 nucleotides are TGCGCCAGCAGCACCCGGGAGAACACTGAAGCTTTCTTT. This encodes CASSTRENTEAFF.

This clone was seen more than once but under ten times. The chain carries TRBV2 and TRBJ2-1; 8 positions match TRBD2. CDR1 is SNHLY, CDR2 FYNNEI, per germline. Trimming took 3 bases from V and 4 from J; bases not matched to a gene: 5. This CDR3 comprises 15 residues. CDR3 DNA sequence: TGTGCCAGCAGTGAGGAAGTAGCGGGGTACAATGAGCAGTTCTTC. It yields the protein CASSEEVAGYNEQFF.